The TCR beta chain under discussion was sequenced for a study of T-cell memory formation after mild COVID-19. Study in general: TCR clusters largely stayed donor specific.

Germline CDR1 DFQATT, CDR2 SNEGSKA (reference sequence). Trimming left V 5 bases short and J 7 bases short, with 18 bases between. The CDR3 has 14 amino acids. Amplification by 5'RACE using constant-segment primers produced TCR alpha and TCR beta cDNA libraries that carried sample barcodes and UMIs. TCRdb processed the 5' RACE reads anew with MiXCR; each CDR3 protein has one entry. The sample contains hundreds of thousands of distinct CDR3 sequences, about 18% of which appear only once. This clonotype occurred many times. Antigen: not known. Findings and limits, study-wide: For contracting clones, CD4+ ones sat mainly in CM and EM, CD8+ in EMRA.

This TCR was recovered from an adult woman who had mild COVID-19 (a few samples of this study predate the infection). Cell type and time point are not known. The chain couples TRBV20-1 to TRBJ2-1, with D perhaps TRBD1 or TRBD2 (5 bases each). The sequenced material came from PBMCs or a T cell subset sorted from them (not recorded which). The CDR3 region is CSAPSGRAPNEQFF. As DNA, the CDR3 is TGCAGTGCTCCCTCGGGGCGAGCGCCGAATGAGCAGTTCTTC.